This is a list of T cell receptor beta chains from one sample in a study of blood T cell repertoires in COVID-19. Measured with immunoSEQ multiplex PCR; TCRdb has only the in-frame clones, and not every one. The sample yields over 200,000 clones, 84% seen once. The sample comprised peripheral blood. These receptors originate from an elderly woman with COVID-19, enrolled during active disease. Each CDR3 is given with its conserved first and last residue. A D gene is named only where the DNA matches it firmly.

D | J | V | CDR3
TRBD1 | TRBJ2-7 | TRBV28 | CASATGVSYEQYF
TRBD1 | NA | TRBV7-3 | CASSPGQGYEQYF
NA | TRBJ2-7 | TRBV2 | CAGGLGSVSAAYEQYF
NA | TRBJ2-5 | TRBV5-1 | CASSLGAGVMHETQYF
NA | TRBJ1-5 | TRBV12-3/TRBV12-4 | CASSLAGAQPQHF
NA | TRBJ1-5 | TRBV21-1 | CASSKDNRDRGRLSNQPQHF
NA | TRBJ1-5 | TRBV3-1/TRBV3-2 | CASSPSSGSGNQPQHF
TRBD1 | TRBJ2-5 | TRBV6-5 | CASSFWTGQETQYF
TRBD1 | TRBJ2-1 | TRBV2 | CASTPGRGTGRFF
NA | TRBJ2-7 | TRBV3-1/TRBV3-2 | CASSQGPGEQYF
NA | TRBJ1-3 | TRBV21-1 | CASRGTGGHPGNTIYF
NA | TRBJ2-5 | TRBV6-5 | CASSYRTELPQETQYF
NA | TRBJ1-2 | TRBV28 | CASTLPFTGNGNYGYTF
NA | TRBJ2-1 | TRBV7-6 | CASSPDLNNEQFF
NA | TRBJ2-1 | TRBV7-8 | CASSREYEQFF
TRBD1 | TRBJ1-4 | TRBV4-1 | CASSLDRGSGKLFF
NA | TRBJ1-1 | TRBV7-3 | CASSPQGSRTEAFF
NA | TRBJ1-2 | TRBV6-5 | CASYPGWGANYGYTF
NA | TRBJ2-3 | TRBV29-1 | CSGSVSDTQYF
NA | TRBJ2-7 | TRBV3-1/TRBV3-2 | CASSQDQVTYEQYF
TRBD1 | TRBJ1-6 | TRBV28 | CASSSGTGVLTPLHF
NA | TRBJ1-6 | TRBV9 | CASSLDSYSYNSPLHF
NA | TRBJ2-5 | TRBV11-2 | CASRADQETQYF
NA | TRBJ1-4 | TRBV7-9 | CASSLAEGTANEKLFF
TRBD1 | TRBJ2-1 | TRBV19 | CASSTQGLGFNEQFF
NA | TRBJ1-1 | TRBV12-3/TRBV12-4 | CASRRVSTEAFF
NA | TRBJ2-1 | TRBV6-6 | CASSPNSGSDEQFF
NA | TRBJ1-4 | TRBV6-7 | CASPRVGIEKLFF
NA | TRBJ1-5 | TRBV2 | CASSEFAAANQPQHF
NA | TRBJ1-6 | TRBV6-6 | CASTIGTPWSPLHF
TRBD1 | TRBJ1-3 | TRBV9 | CASSSRQGAGNTIYF
TRBD1 | TRBJ1-1 | TRBV9 | CASSVSGGTEAFF
NA | TRBJ1-1 | TRBV10-1 | CASRTKKPPRAFF
TRBD2 | TRBJ2-7 | TRBV18 | CASSSWGGDEQYF
TRBD2 | TRBJ2-3 | TRBV4-1 | CASSKKGTSGSGDTQYF
TRBD1 | TRBJ2-7 | TRBV19 | CASSINRGETEQYF
TRBD1 | TRBJ1-1 | TRBV7-2 | CASKPGQGTEAFF
NA | TRBJ1-1 | TRBV12-5 | CASGYARTEAFF
NA | TRBJ2-5 | TRBV29-1 | CSVELRQETQYF
TRBD1 | TRBJ1-5 | TRBV3-1/TRBV3-2 | CASSLTGGNQPQHF
NA | TRBJ2-7 | TRBV5-4 | CASSFGEYEQYF
TRBD2 | TRBJ2-7 | TRBV11-2 | CASSLDPSGNYEQYF
TRBD2 | TRBJ2-1 | TRBV29-1 | CSVGPGLAGGPGNEQFF
TRBD1 | TRBJ2-1 | TRBV5-4 | CASSLGQGLYNEQFF
NA | TRBJ2-1 | TRBV12-3/TRBV12-4 | CASRQTSYNEQFF
NA | TRBJ2-7 | TRBV19 | CASSISRAGEQYF